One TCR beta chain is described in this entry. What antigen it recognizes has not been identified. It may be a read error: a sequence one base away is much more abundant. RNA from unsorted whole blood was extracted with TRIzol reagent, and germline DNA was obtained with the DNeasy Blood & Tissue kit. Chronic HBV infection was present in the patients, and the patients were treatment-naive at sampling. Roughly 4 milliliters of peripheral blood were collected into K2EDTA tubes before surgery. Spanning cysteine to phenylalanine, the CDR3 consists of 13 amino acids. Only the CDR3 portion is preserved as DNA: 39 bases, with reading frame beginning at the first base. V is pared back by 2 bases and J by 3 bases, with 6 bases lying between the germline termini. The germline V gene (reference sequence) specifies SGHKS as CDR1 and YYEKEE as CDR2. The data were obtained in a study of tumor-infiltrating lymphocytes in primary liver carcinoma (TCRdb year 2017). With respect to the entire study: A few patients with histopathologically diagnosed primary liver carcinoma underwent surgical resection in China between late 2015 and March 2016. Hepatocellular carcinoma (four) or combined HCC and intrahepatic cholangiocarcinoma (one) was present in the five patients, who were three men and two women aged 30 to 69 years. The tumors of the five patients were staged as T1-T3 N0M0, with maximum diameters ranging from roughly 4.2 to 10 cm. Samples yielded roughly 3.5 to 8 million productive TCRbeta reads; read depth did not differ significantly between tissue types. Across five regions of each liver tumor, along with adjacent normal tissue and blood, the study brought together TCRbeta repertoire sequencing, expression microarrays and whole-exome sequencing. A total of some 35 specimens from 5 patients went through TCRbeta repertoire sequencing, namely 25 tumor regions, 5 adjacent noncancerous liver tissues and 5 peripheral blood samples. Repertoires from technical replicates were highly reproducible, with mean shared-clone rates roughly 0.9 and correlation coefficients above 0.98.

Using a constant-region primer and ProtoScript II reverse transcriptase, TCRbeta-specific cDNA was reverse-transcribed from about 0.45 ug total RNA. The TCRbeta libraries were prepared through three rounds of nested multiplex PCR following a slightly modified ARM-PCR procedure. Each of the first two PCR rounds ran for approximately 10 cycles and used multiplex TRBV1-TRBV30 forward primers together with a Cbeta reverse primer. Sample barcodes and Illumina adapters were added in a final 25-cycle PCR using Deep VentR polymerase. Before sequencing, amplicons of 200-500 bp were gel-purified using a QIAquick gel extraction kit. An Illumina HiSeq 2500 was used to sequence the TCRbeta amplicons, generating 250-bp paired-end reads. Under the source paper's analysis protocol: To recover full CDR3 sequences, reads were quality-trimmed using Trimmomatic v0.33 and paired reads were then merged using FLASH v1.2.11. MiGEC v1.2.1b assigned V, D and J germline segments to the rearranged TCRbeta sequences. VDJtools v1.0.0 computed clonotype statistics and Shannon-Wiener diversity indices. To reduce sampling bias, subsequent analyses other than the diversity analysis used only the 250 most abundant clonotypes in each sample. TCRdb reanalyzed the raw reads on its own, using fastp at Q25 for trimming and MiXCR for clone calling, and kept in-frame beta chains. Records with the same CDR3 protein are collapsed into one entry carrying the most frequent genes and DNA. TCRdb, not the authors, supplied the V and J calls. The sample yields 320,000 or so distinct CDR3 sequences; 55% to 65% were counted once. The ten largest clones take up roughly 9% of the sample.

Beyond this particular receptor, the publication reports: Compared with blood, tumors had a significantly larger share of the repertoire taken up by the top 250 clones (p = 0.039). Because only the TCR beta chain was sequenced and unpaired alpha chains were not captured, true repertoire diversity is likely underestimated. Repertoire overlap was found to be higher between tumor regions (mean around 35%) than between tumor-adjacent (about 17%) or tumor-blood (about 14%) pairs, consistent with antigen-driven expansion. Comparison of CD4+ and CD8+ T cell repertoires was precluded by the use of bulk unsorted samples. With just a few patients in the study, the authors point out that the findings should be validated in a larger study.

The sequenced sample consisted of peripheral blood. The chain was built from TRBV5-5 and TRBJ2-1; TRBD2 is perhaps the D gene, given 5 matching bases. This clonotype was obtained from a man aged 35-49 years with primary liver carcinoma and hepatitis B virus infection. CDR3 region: CASSLLDYNEQFF. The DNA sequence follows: TGTGCCAGCAGCTTACTAGACTACAATGAGCAGTTCTTC.